These 9 T cell receptor beta chains were sequenced from one sample in a study of blood T cell repertoires in COVID-19. The repertoire was sequenced with immunoSEQ multiplex PCR; TCRdb's copy has only in-frame clones and lacks some. Among under 350,000 clones, approximately 86% were seen once, and the ten largest hold around 4%. Sequenced material: PBMCs or T cells enriched from blood (not recorded which). The receptors shown here come from a middle-aged woman with acute COVID-19.

The chain uses TRBV4-3 and TRBJ2-1, with D possibly TRBD2 on 6 matching bases. Germline V gene data show CDR1 as LGHNA and CDR2 as YSLEER. Deletions cut 1 base from V and 0 bases from J, with 10 bases between. The CDR3 is made up of 16 amino acids. CDR3 nucleotide sequence: TGCGCCAGCAGCCAAGCAGCGGGTTACTCCTACAATGAGCAGTTCTTC. The encoded protein is CASSQAAGYSYNEQFF.

The chain links TRBV5-1 to TRBJ2-3, with 8 positions matching TRBD2. From germline, CDR1 is SGHRS and CDR2 YFSETQ. Trimming removed 7 bases from V and 6 bases from J; junction bases left unmatched: 10. The length of the CDR3 is 14 residues. CDR3 nucleotides: TGCGCCAGCCTTTCGACTAGCGCTGGCGATACGCAGTATTTT. This encodes CASLSTSAGDTQYF.

The genes are TRBV6-2 or TRBV6-3 and TRBJ2-5; D unclear. This CDR3 region has 14 residues. V was trimmed by 0 bases and J by 4 bases, leaving 9 bases between them. Germline CDR1 reads MNHEY; CDR2 reads SVGEGT. The CDR3 DNA is TGTGCCAGCAGTTACTCCCGGGTTCGAGAGACCCAGTACTTC. Protein product: CASSYSRVRETQYF.

This clone showed up many times. The chain links TRBV28 to TRBJ1-2; D is unclear. Trimming removed 3 bases from V and 4 bases from J, with 18 bases in between. The CDR3 consists of 16 residues. Germline CDR1 MDHEN, CDR2 SYDVKM. CDR3 nucleotides: TGTGCCAGCAGTTTTATCAAGGAGGCCGAATTCTATGGCTACACCTTC. Protein product: CASSFIKEAEFYGYTF.

The chain combines TRBV6-5 with TRBJ1-1; perhaps TRBD1 as D (5 bases). The germline V gene has CDR1 MNHEY and CDR2 SVGAGI. The CDR3 totals 14 residues. Deletions cut 4 bases from V and 7 bases from J, with 16 bases between. CDR3 sequence (DNA): TGTGCCAGCAGTTCCCTGACAGTTCACTATGAAGCTTTCTTT. It is translated as CASSSLTVHYEAFF.

V and J are TRBV20-1 and TRBJ2-3; D gene ambiguous. Trimming took off 3 bases at V and 3 bases at J, with 4 bases between the two ends. Germline CDR1 is DFQATT and CDR2 is SNEGSKA (reference sequence). The CDR3 runs 11 residues. The CDR3 sequence: CSARTTDTQYF. The CDR3 nucleotides are TGCAGTGCTAGGACAACAGATACGCAGTATTTT.

The rearrangement joins TRBV11-3 to TRBJ2-3; the D gene is possibly TRBD2 (7 bases). Germline-derived CDR1 and CDR2 are SGHNT and YENEEA. Trimming pared 1 base from V and 4 bases from J, leaving 15 bases between. The CDR3 spans 16 residues. The CDR3 sequence: CASSLGGGGGSDTQYF. CDR3 sequence (DNA): TGTGCCAGCAGCTTAGGTGGGGGCGGGGGCTCAGATACGCAGTATTTT.

This clone was picked up a small number of times. The CDR3 bases are TGTGCCACCAGCACAGGGCACCGCGATGGCTACACCTTC. It specifies CATSTGHRDGYTF. The chain links TRBV15 to TRBJ1-2, with a tentative D call TRBD1 (5 bases). This CDR3 is 13 amino acids long. V lost 4 bases, J lost 6 bases, and 12 bases lay in between. The V gene's germline CDR1 is LNHNV and CDR2 YYDKDF (reference sequence).

The rearrangement uses TRBV11-2 and TRBJ2-5; a possible D gene is TRBD1 (6 bases). The CDR3 spans 14 residues. Germline lookup yields CDR1 SGHAT and CDR2 FQNNGV. Trimming took off 2 bases at V and 3 bases at J, with 10 bases between the two ends. For the CDR3, the DNA is TGTGCCAGCAGCTTAACGACAGGAGAAGAGACCCAGTACTTC. Amino acids: CASSLTTGEETQYF. Combining the CDR3 with reference TRBV11-2 and TRBJ2-5 gives the whole variable domain EAGVAQSPRYKIIEKRQSVAFWCNPISGHATLYWYQQILGQGPKLLIQFQNNGVVDDSQLPKDRFSAERLKGVDSTLKIQPAKLEDSAVYLCASSLTTGEETQYFGPGTRLLVL.